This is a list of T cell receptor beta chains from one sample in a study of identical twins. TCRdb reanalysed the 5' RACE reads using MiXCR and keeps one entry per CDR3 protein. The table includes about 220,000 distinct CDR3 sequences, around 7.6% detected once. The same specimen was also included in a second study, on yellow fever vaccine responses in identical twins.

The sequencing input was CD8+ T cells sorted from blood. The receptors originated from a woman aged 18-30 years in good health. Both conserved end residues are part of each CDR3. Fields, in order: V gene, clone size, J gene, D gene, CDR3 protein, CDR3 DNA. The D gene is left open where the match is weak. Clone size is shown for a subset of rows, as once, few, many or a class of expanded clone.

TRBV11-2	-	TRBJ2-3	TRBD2	CASSTLAGVSTDTQYF	TGTGCCAGCAGCACCCTAGCGGGGGTTAGCACAGATACGCAGTATTTT
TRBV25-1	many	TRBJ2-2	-	CASSEVTGELFF	TGTGCCAGCAGTGAGGTTACCGGGGAGCTGTTTTTT
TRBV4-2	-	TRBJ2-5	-	CASSQDLGSLETQYF	TGTGCCAGCAGCCAAGATTTAGGGTCCCTGGAGACCCAGTACTTC
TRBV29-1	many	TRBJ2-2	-	CSVEGRGHGELFF	TGCAGCGTTGAAGGTCGGGGGCACGGGGAGCTGTTTTTT
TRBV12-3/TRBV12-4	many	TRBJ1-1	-	CASSFGAVSEAFF	TGTGCCAGCAGTTTTGGCGCGGTATCTGAAGCTTTCTTT
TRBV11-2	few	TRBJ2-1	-	CASSPIGAQVYYNEQFF	TGTGCCAGCAGCCCGATCGGGGCTCAGGTATACTACAATGAGCAGTTCTTC
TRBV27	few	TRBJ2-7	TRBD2	CASGRASGTLRSYEQYF	TGTGCCAGCGGTCGGGCTAGCGGGACTCTTAGGTCCTACGAGCAGTACTTC
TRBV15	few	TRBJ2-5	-	CATSRSKNRVDGETQYF	TGTGCCACCAGCAGGTCAAAGAACAGGGTTGATGGGGAGACCCAGTACTTC
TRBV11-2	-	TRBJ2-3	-	CASSHNTQYF	TGTGCCAGCAGCCACAATACGCAGTATTTT
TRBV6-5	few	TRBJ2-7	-	CASSPGNEQYF	TGTGCCAGCAGTCCAGGGAACGAGCAGTACTTC
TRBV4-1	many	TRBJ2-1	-	CASSTAGASYNEQFF	TGCGCCAGCAGCACCGCGGGGGCTAGCTACAATGAGCAGTTCTTC
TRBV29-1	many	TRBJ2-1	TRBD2	CSDLLAGGYEQFF	TGCAGCGACTTACTAGCGGGAGGCTATGAGCAGTTCTTC
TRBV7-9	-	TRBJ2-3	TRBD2	CASPGGIGRDTQYF	TGTGCCAGCCCCGGGGGGATTGGTAGAGATACGCAGTATTTT
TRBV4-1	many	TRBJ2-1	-	CASSQDGPGWADYNEQFF	TGCGCCAGCAGCCAAGATGGGCCTGGTTGGGCAGATTACAATGAGCAGTTCTTC
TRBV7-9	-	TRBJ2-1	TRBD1	CASSLGDRFYNEQFF	TGTGCCAGCAGCTTAGGGGACAGATTCTACAATGAGCAGTTCTTC
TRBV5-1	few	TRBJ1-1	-	CASSLGGYNTEAFF	TGCGCCAGCAGCTTGGGGGGGTATAACACTGAAGCTTTCTTT
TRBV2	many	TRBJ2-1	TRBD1	CASSIWDRDVDEQFF	TGTGCCAGCAGCATCTGGGACAGGGACGTTGATGAGCAGTTCTTC
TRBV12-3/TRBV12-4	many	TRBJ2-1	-	CASSRNPGTEQFF	TGTGCCAGCAGTCGTAACCCCGGAACAGAGCAGTTCTTC
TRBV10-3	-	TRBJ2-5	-	CAISAEYQETQYF	TGTGCCATCAGTGCCGAGTACCAAGAGACCCAGTACTTC
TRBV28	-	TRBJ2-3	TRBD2	CASSFGVAGYPDTQYF	TGTGCCAGCAGTTTTGGAGTAGCGGGGTATCCAGATACGCAGTATTTT
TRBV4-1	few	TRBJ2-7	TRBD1	CASSQSTGGSYEQYF	TGCGCCAGCAGCCAATCGACAGGGGGCTCATACGAGCAGTACTTC
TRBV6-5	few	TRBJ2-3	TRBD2	CASSNLAGGFPDTQYF	TGTGCCAGCAGTAACTTAGCGGGAGGTTTCCCAGATACGCAGTATTTT
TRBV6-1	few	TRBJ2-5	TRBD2	CASRTAGGPGETQYF	TGTGCCAGCAGGACAGCGGGAGGGCCAGGAGAGACCCAGTACTTC
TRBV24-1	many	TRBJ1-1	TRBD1	CATSPGTGSDTEAFF	TGTGCCACGAGTCCCGGGACAGGGTCGGACACTGAAGCTTTCTTT
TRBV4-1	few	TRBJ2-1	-	CASSQVVMRGSYNEQFF	TGCGCCAGCAGCCAAGTCGTTATGCGGGGCTCCTACAATGAGCAGTTCTTC
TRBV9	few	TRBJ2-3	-	CASSVVRIGTDTQYF	TGTGCCAGCAGCGTAGTTCGAATCGGCACAGATACGCAGTATTTT
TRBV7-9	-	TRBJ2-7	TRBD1	CASSFPGQKYEQYF	TGTGCCAGCAGCTTCCCGGGACAGAAATACGAGCAGTACTTC
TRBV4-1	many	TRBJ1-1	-	CASSPRTADGYTEAFF	TGCGCCAGCAGCCCCCGCACCGCGGACGGCTACACTGAAGCTTTCTTT
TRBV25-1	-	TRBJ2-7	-	CASSAGVMEQYF	TGTGCCAGCAGTGCCGGGGTGATGGAGCAGTACTTC
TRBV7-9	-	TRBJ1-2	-	CASSGNREDYGYTF	TGTGCCAGCAGCGGGAACAGGGAGGACTATGGCTACACCTTC
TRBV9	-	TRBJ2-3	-	CASSTLGEVMGTDTQYF	TGTGCCAGCAGCACCCTGGGGGAAGTCATGGGCACAGATACGCAGTATTTT
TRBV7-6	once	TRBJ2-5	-	CASSTHHRSGEETQYF	TGTGCCAGCAGCACACACCACCGGTCAGGGGAAGAGACCCAGTACTTC
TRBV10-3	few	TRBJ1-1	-	CATYNREMNTEAFF	TGTGCCACCTACAACAGGGAAATGAACACTGAAGCTTTCTTT
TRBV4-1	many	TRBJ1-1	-	CASSQAGEGSGNTEAFF	TGCGCCAGCAGCCAAGCTGGTGAAGGCAGCGGTAACACTGAAGCTTTCTTT
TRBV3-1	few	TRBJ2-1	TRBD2	CASSQAAGGPILHEQFF	TGTGCCAGCAGCCAAGCTGCGGGAGGCCCTATCTTGCATGAGCAGTTCTTC
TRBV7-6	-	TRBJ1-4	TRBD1	CASSLGTGRTNEKLFF	TGTGCCAGCAGCTTAGGGACAGGGAGGACTAATGAAAAACTGTTTTTT
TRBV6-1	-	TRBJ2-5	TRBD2	CASTNSGLAGGEETQYF	TGTGCCAGCACAAACTCGGGGCTAGCGGGGGGCGAGGAGACCCAGTACTTC
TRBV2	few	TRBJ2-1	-	CASSDYTGTLNNEQFF	TGTGCCAGCAGCGACTACACTGGTACTCTAAACAATGAGCAGTTCTTC
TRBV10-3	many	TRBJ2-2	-	CAIGGADTGELFF	TGTGCCATCGGGGGGGCCGACACCGGGGAGCTGTTTTTT
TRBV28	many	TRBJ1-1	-	CASTNPTIWDTEAFF	TGTGCCAGCACCAATCCCACAATATGGGACACTGAAGCTTTCTTT
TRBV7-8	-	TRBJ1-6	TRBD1	CASSGRGDYNSPLHF	TGTGCCAGCAGCGGCAGGGGGGATTATAATTCACCCCTCCACTTT
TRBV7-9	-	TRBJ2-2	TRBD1	CASQGQGDTGELFF	TGTGCCAGCCAGGGACAGGGAGACACCGGGGAGCTGTTTTTT
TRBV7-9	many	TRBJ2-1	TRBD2	CASSSAGLAMMDEQFF	TGTGCCAGCAGCTCAGCGGGACTAGCTATGATGGATGAGCAGTTCTTC
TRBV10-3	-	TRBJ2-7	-	CAIAPPGWDEQYF	TGTGCCATCGCCCCCCCAGGGTGGGACGAGCAGTACTTC
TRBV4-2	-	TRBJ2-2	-	CASSQEEGTGGELFF	TGTGCCAGCAGCCAAGAGGAGGGAACGGGGGGGGAGCTGTTTTTT
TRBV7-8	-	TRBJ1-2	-	CASSLGRGYTF	TGTGCCAGCAGCTTAGGGAGGGGCTACACCTTC
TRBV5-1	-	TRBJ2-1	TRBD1	CASSLEDRANEQFF	TGCGCCAGCAGCCTGGAGGACAGGGCCAATGAGCAGTTCTTC
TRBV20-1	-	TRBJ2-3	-	CSALPGLAKTDTQYF	TGCAGTGCCCTGCCGGGGCTAGCGAAAACAGATACGCAGTATTTT
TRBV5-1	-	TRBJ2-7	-	CASSVGTGSSYEQYF	TGCGCCAGCAGCGTCGGGACGGGGAGCTCCTACGAGCAGTACTTC
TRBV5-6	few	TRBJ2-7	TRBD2	CASSLGMAGLLAGTSYEQYF	TGTGCCAGCAGCTTGGGAATGGCGGGGCTACTAGCGGGCACTTCCTACGAGCAGTACTTC
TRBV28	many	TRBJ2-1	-	CASSSGSGPHNEQFF	TGTGCCAGCAGTTCCGGGTCGGGGCCACACAATGAGCAGTTCTTC
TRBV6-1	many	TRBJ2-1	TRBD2	CASSQLTSGLHPRGNEQFF	TGTGCCAGCAGTCAGCTTACTAGCGGCCTTCACCCTCGCGGGAATGAGCAGTTCTTC
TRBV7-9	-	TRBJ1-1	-	CASTPAGLNTEAFF	TGTGCCAGCACACCTGCTGGCTTGAACACTGAAGCTTTCTTT
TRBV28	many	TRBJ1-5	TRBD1	CASSQTGGGQPQHF	TGTGCCAGCAGCCAAACAGGGGGCGGTCAGCCCCAGCATTTT
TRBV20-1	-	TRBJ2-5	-	CSASGGEYQETQYF	TGCAGTGCTAGCGGGGGAGAGTACCAAGAGACCCAGTACTTC